This TCR beta chain was captured by sequencing in a study of T-cell memory formation after mild COVID-19. About this clonotype: Its antigen is unidentified.

CDR3 size: 14 residues. Per germline, CDR1 DFQATT and CDR2 SNEGSKA (reference sequence). V gave up 3 bases and J gave up 2 bases, with 14 bases separating them. Notes on the study in general: Clones that contracted clustered mainly in CM and EM if CD4+ and in EMRA if CD8+.

Using its own MiXCR run on the 5' RACE reads, TCRdb lists one record per CDR3 protein. The repertoire includes some 300,000 distinct CDR3 sequences, 20% to 25% of them detected once, and around a fifth sits in the top ten. The chain is built from TRBV20-1 and TRBJ2-7; tentative D call: TRBD2 (5 bases). The specimen sequenced was PBMCs or a T cell subset sorted from them (not recorded which). This TCR was recovered from a man between 18 and 35 years old who had mild COVID-19 (a few samples of this study predate the infection). Cell type and time point are not known. The CDR3 coding sequence is TGCAGTGCTAGGCCAGCACGGGGAACCTACGAGCAGTACGTC. This encodes CSARPARGTYEQYV.